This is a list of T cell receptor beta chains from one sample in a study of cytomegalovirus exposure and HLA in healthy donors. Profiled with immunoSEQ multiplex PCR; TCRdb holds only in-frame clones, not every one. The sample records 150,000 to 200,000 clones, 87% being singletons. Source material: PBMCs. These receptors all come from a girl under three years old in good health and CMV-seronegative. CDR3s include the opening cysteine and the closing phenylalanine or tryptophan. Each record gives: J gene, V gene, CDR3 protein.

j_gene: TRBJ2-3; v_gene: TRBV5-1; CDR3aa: CASSLGRSTDTQYF
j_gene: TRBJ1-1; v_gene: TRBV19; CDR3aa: CASSVTGGNTEAFF
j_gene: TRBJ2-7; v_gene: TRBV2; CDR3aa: CASSPGSHSYEQYF
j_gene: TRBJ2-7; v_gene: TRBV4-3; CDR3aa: CASSQATSATYEQYF
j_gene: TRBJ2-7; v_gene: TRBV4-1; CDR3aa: CASSQGPFDEQYF
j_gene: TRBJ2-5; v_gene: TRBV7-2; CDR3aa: CASSSLAGVVETQYF
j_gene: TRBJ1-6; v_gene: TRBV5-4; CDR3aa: CASIGRGNSPLHF
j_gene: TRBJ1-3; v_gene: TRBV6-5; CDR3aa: CASRVDRSSGNTIYF
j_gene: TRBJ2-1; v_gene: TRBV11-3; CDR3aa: CASSHHGGGAGVNEQFF
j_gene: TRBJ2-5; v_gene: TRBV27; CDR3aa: CASSPFQGAETQYF
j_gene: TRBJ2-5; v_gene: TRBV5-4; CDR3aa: CASSPSPTGGEGGQYF
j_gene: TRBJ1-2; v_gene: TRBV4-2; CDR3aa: CASSQGTGPYGYTF
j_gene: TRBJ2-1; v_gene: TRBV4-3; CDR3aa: CASSQGRLYNEQFF
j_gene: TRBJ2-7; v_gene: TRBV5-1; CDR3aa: CASSISGGAGEQYF
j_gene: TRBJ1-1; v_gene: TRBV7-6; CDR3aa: CASSLGRVTEAFF
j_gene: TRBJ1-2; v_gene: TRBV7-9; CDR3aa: CASSPTGGGYGYTF
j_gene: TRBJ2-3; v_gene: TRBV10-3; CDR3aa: CAISASVGNTDTQYF
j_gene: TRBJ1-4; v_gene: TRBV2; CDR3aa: CASRNRATNEKLFF
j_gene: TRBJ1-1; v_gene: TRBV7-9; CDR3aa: CASSPRTGMNTEAFF
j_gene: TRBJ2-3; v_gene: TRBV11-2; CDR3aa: CASNLAKGQEGTDTQYF
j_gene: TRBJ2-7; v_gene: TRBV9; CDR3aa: CASSTNPEGASYEQYF
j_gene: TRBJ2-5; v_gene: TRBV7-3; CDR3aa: CASSLTSSGQETQYF
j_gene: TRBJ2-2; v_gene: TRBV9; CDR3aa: CASSAGPDRGLSGELFF
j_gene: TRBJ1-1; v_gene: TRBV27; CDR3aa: CASRGTGPHGGTEAFF
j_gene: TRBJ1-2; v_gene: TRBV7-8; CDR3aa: CASSSGVLGYTF
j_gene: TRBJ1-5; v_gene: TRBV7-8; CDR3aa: CASSLAVRGNNQPQHF
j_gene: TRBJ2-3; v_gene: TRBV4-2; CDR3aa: CASSQDGRGWTDTQYF
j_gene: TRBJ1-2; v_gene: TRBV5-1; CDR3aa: CASSFEGGDYGYTF
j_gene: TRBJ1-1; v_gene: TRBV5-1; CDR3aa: CASSLARGLDTEAFF
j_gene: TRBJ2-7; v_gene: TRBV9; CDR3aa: CARVLAGDSYEQYF
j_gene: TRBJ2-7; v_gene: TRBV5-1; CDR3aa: CASSTRGDILAYEQYF